These T cell receptor beta chains were read from a single sample in a study of monozygotic twins with cystic fibrosis. TCRdb keeps only in-frame clones here, not all; method: immunoSEQ multiplex PCR. The sample yields tens of thousands of clones, approximately 89% seen once. Sequenced: blood. These receptors were collected from a girl aged 2-10 years with cystic fibrosis. CDR3s include the opening cysteine and the closing phenylalanine or tryptophan. Expanded clones are given a class, and other clones once, few, many or no size at all.

clone size	J gene	V gene	CDR3 protein
-	TRBJ2-7	TRBV4-3	CASSQDGGLSSYEQYF
-	TRBJ2-7	TRBV5-1	CASSPGTAPTYEQYF
-	TRBJ1-1	TRBV20-1	CSAGAGIAFF
-	TRBJ2-2	TRBV5-1	CASKTSGANTGELFF
-	TRBJ1-1	TRBV30	CAWNRQGATTEAFF
-	TRBJ2-7	TRBV2	CASSEMGRNEQYF
-	TRBJ1-1	TRBV20-1	CSAGGGTEAFF
-	TRBJ2-3	TRBV7-7	CASSPSVIGDTQYF
-	TRBJ2-1	TRBV7-8	CASSMSSGGAENEQFF
-	TRBJ2-1	TRBV9	CASSVGGNEPVNEQFF
-	TRBJ2-4	TRBV4-2	CASSQDSIGENIQYF
-	TRBJ2-5	TRBV29-1	CSVGADPQETQYF
-	TRBJ1-6	TRBV9	CASSVAGDYYNSPLHF
-	TRBJ2-7	TRBV19	CASSPALAYEQYF
-	TRBJ2-5	TRBV29-1	CSVVWTEETQYF
-	TRBJ1-1	TRBV28	CASRARTEAFF
-	TRBJ1-5	TRBV5-4	CASSLGGESNQPQHF
-	TRBJ1-2	TRBV28	CASSLVAFQEHGYTF
-	TRBJ2-7	TRBV27	CASSITGQGTYEQYF
-	TRBJ1-2	TRBV10-2	CASSVTGDYGYTF
-	TRBJ1-2	TRBV6-5	CASSYSAGQGGYTF
-	TRBJ2-1	TRBV15	CATSIRRNEQFF
once	TRBJ2-5	TRBV4-1	CASSPSGGAVETQYF
-	TRBJ2-7	TRBV30	CAWRQGSEQYF
-	TRBJ2-7	TRBV6-5	CASSYFQGPFYEQYF
-	TRBJ2-7	TRBV10-2	CASSESASGGYF
-	TRBJ1-1	TRBV9	CASSEAGQMNTEAFF
-	TRBJ1-1	TRBV30	CAWSVDVNTEAFF
-	TRBJ1-5	TRBV7-7	CASSPNVGQPQHF
-	TRBJ1-5	TRBV6-1	CASSEAQGRQPQHF
-	TRBJ1-4	TRBV18	CASSPFRGVEHEKLFF
-	TRBJ2-7	TRBV7-8	CASRDLAGGVYEQYF
-	TRBJ1-4	TRBV18	CASSPGRTPLATNEKLFF
-	TRBJ1-5	TRBV19	CASSLRTEHQPQHF
-	TRBJ1-2	TRBV4-3	CASSQSTGVGGYTF
once	TRBJ2-1	TRBV12-5	CASGWGTSGYEQFF
-	TRBJ1-2	TRBV2	CASRHTTGATNYGYTF
-	TRBJ2-5	TRBV4-1	CASSQDGEGEQETQYF
-	TRBJ2-7	TRBV4-1	CASSPPVNSYEQYF
-	TRBJ1-6	TRBV9	CASSGGQDQGSPLHF
once	TRBJ2-3	TRBV2	CASHLQPRTDTQYF
once	TRBJ1-5	TRBV19	CASSLGQGYQPQHF
-	TRBJ2-3	TRBV7-8	CASSLDALNTDTQYF
once	TRBJ1-1	TRBV20-1	CSAKGSFIAFF
-	TRBJ1-2	TRBV25-1	CASSEYSQGIGSYGYTF
-	TRBJ1-6	TRBV10-2	CASSGHDRNSPLHF
once	TRBJ2-5	TRBV5-1	CASSPPSGEETQYF
-	TRBJ1-5	TRBV19	CASRDRSNQPQHF
-	TRBJ2-3	TRBV4-3	CASSQDRLSTDTQYF
-	TRBJ1-1	TRBV7-2	CASSAFGVDTEAFF
-	TRBJ1-1	TRBV7-9	CASSPDRGYTEAFF